This passage covers 7 T cell receptor beta chains from one sample sequenced in a study of blood T cells in healthy people across ages. A second PCR, run for about 6 to 12 cycles, used a sample-barcoded 5' primer plus a J-beta primer mix. TCRdb independently ran MiXCR on the 5' RACE reads; one entry per CDR3 protein. The table records 1 million or so distinct CDR3 sequences, over 35% of them present only once. Specimen: blood. The receptors come from an older woman in good health.

For the CDR3, the DNA is TGCAGTGCTAGAACCCCCGGGACAGGGTTATCTCGGGAAAAACTGTTTTTT. As protein: CSARTPGTGLSREKLFF. This rearrangement joins TRBV20-1 to TRBJ1-4; 9 bases map to TRBD1. The CDR3 covers 17 residues. The junction had 15 bases not matched to a gene; V was cut back by 2 bases and J by 8 bases. Per germline, CDR1 DFQATT and CDR2 SNEGSKA (reference sequence).

The chain joins TRBV20-1 to TRBJ2-1, with 10 nucleotides matching TRBD2. V shed 5 bases, J shed 8 bases, and the junction held 15 bases outside the gene matches. Germline CDR1 is DFQATT and CDR2 is SNEGSKA (reference sequence). This CDR3 has 16 residues. This chain's CDR3 is CSAPRLAGVLEHEQFF. CDR3 sequence (DNA): TGCAGTGCTCCAAGACTAGCGGGCGTGTTGGAACATGAGCAGTTCTTC.

The chain employs TRBV7-2 and TRBJ2-5, with TRBD2 identical over 9 bases. J was trimmed by 4 bases and V by 1 base; bases with no gene match: 13. CDR1 is SGHTA and CDR2 is FQGNSA in the germline V gene. This CDR3 spans 18 amino acids. CDR3 sequence: CASSLEPLSGRMRETQYF. For the CDR3, the DNA is TGTGCCAGCAGCTTAGAACCTCTAAGCGGGAGGATGCGAGAGACCCAGTACTTC.

The rearrangement joins TRBV29-1 to TRBJ2-5; 7 bases align to TRBD1. The CDR3 has 16 amino acids. Trimming cost V 1 base and J 0 bases; bases outside gene matches: 8. Per the germline V gene, CDR1 is SQVTM and CDR2 is ANQGSEA. The CDR3 protein is CSVEAGQVWYQETQYF. The DNA for the CDR3 is TGCAGCGTTGAAGCCGGACAGGTTTGGTACCAAGAGACCCAGTACTTC.

The sample holds one count of this clonotype. V usage is TRBV10-2 and J usage is TRBJ2-1; 13 bases are shared with TRBD2. Germline trimming cut 7 bases from V and 7 bases from J; bases unmatched to any gene: 4. The CDR3 runs to 14 residues. Looked up from germline, CDR1 is WSHSY and CDR2 is SAAADI. The CDR3 DNA is TGCGCCAGCACCGAGACTAGCGGGGGGAATGAGCAGTTCTTC. Translating gives CASTETSGGNEQFF.

The J gene is TRBJ1-2, the V gene TRBV18; D remains unclear. V gave up 0 bases and J gave up 6 bases, with 8 bases separating them. Germline values: CDR1 KGHSH, CDR2 LQKENI. The CDR3 is 13 residues long. This CDR3 reads CASSPPINDGYTF. For the CDR3, the DNA is TGTGCCAGCTCACCACCAATCAACGATGGCTACACCTTC.

The chain carries TRBV27 and TRBJ2-5; D might be TRBD2 (7 bases). Germline V gene data show CDR1 as MNHEY and CDR2 as SMNVEV (reference sequence). V was pared by 4 bases and J by 1 base, with 13 bases between. CDR3 length: 15 residues. The CDR3 DNA reads as TGTGCCAGCAGTTACGGGGGGCGCCTCCAAGAGACCCAGTACTTC. This encodes CASSYGGRLQETQYF.